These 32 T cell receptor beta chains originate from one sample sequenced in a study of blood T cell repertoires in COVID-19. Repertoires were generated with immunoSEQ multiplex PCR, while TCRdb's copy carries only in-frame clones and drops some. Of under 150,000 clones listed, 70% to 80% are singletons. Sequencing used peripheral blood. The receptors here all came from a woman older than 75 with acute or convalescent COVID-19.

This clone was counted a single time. The CDR3, as DNA: TGTGCCAGCAGCTTAGGCGGGGGCCAAGAGACCCAGTACTTC. Translating gives CASSLGGGQETQYF. The chain is built from TRBV7-2 and TRBJ2-5; 7 nucleotides match TRBD2. Germline-derived CDR1 and CDR2 are SGHTA and FQGNSA. The CDR3 length is 14 residues. J gave up 1 base and V 1 base, and 0 bases lay outside the gene matches.

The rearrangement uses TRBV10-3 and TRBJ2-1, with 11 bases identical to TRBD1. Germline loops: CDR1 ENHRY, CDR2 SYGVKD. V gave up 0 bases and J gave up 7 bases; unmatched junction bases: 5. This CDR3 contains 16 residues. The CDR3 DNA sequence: TGTGCCATCAGTGAGTCACGGACAGGGGGCCGGAATGAGCAGTTCTTC. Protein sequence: CAISESRTGGRNEQFF.

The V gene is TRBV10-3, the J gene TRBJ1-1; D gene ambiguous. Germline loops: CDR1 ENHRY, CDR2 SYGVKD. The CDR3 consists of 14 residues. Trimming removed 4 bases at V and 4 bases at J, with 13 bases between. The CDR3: CAISVQEGSTEAFF. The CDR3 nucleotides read TGTGCCATCAGTGTTCAGGAAGGATCCACTGAAGCTTTCTTT.

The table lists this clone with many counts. CDR3 residues: CASSHLTGNYGYTF. The CDR3 DNA reads as TGTGCCAGCAGCCATCTGACAGGGAACTATGGCTACACCTTC. The chain recombines TRBV3-1 (or the pseudogene TRBV3-2) with TRBJ1-2, with TRBD1 identical over 7 bases. Unmatched junction bases numbered 3, after V lost 3 bases and J lost 2 bases. This CDR3 is 14 amino acids long. Per germline, CDR1 LGHDT and CDR2 YNNKEL (reference sequence).

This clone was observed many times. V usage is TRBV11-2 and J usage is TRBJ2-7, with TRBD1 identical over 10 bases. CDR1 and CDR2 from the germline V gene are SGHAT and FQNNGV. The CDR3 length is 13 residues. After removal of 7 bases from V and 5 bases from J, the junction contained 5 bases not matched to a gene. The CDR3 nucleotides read TGTGCCAGCACCGGGACAGGGGCGGACGAGCAGTACTTC. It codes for CASTGTGADEQYF.

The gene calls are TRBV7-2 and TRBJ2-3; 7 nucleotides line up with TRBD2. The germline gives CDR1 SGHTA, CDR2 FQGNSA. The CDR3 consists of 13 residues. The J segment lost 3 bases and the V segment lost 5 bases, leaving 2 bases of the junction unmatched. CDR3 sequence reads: CASSTGGTDTQYF. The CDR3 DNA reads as TGTGCCAGCAGCACGGGGGGAACAGATACGCAGTATTTT.

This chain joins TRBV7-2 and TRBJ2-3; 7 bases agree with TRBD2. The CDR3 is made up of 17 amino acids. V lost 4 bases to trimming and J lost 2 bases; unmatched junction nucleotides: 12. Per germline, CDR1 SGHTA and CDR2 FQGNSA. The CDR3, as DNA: TGTGCCAGCAGCTCCCTCAAGGGGCGGGGGTACACAGATACGCAGTATTTT. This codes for CASSSLKGRGYTDTQYF.

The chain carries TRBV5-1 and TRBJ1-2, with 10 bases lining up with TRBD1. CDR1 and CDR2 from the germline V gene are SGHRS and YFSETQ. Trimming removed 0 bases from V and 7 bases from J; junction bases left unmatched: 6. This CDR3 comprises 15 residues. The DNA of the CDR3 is TGCGCCAGCAGCTTGGAAGGGACAGGGGAATCTGGCTACACCTTC. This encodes CASSLEGTGESGYTF.

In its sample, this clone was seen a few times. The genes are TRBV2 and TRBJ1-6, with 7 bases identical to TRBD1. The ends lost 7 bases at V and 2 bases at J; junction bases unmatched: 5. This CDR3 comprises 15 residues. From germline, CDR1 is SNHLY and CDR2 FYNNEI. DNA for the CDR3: TGTGCCAGCACCACAGGGGACGCCTATAATTCACCCCTCCACTTT. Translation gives CASTTGDAYNSPLHF.

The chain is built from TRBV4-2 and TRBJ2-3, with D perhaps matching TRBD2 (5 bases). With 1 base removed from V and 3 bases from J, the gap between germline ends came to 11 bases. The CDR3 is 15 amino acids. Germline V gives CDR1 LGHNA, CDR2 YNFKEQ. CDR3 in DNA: TGTGCCAGCAGCCAAGGGCCGGGATCGACAGATACGCAGTATTTT. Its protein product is CASSQGPGSTDTQYF.

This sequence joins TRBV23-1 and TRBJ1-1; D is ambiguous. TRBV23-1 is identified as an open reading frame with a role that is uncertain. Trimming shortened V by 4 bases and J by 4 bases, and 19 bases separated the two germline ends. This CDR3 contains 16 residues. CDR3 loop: CASSPRHHYLCTEAFF. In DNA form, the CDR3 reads TGCGCCAGCAGTCCCCGGCACCACTACCTTTGCACTGAAGCTTTCTTT.

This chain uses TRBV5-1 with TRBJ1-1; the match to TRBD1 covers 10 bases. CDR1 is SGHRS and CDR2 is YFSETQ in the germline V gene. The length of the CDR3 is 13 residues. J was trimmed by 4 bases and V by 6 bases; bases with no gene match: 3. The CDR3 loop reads CASTGQGPTEAFF. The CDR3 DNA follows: TGCGCCAGCACGGGACAGGGGCCCACTGAAGCTTTCTTT.

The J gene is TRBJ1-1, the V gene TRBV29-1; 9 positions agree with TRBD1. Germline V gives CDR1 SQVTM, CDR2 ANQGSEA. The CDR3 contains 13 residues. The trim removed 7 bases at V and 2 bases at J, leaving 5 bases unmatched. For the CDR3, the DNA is TGCAGCGGGGGACAGGGCGTAAACACTGAAGCTTTCTTT. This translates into CSGGQGVNTEAFF.

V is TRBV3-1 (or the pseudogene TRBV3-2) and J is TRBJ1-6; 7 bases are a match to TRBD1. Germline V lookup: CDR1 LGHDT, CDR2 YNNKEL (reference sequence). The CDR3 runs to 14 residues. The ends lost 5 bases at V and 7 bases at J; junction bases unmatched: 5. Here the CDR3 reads CASSAQGRNSPLHF. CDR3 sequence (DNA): TGTGCCAGCAGCGCACAGGGGAGGAATTCACCCCTCCACTTT.

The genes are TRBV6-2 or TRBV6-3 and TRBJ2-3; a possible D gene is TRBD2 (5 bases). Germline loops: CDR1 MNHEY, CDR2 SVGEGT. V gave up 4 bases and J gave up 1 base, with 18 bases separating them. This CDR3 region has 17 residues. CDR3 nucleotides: TGTGCCAGCAGTTTAACCCCACTTACCGGGGGCACAGATACGCAGTATTTT. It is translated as CASSLTPLTGGTDTQYF.

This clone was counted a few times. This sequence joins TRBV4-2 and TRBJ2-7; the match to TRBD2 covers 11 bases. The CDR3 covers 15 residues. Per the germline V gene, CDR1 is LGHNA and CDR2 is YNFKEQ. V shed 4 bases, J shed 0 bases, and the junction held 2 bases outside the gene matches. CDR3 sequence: CASSRTSGSSYEQYF. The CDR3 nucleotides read TGTGCCAGCAGCCGAACTAGCGGGAGCTCCTACGAGCAGTACTTC.

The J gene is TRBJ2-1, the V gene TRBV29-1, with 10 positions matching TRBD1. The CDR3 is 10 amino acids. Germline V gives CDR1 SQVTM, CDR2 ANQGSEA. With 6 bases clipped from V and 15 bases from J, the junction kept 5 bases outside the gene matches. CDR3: CSVGDRGLFF. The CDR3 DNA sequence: TGCAGCGTCGGGGACAGGGGTTTGTTCTTC.

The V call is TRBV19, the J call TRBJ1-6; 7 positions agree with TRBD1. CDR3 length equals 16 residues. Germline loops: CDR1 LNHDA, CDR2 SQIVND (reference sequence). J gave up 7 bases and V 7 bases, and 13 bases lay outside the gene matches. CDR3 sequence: CASTPLRGRGNSPLHF. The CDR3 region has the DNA TGTGCCAGTACCCCCCTTAGGGGCAGGGGGAATTCACCCCTCCACTTT.

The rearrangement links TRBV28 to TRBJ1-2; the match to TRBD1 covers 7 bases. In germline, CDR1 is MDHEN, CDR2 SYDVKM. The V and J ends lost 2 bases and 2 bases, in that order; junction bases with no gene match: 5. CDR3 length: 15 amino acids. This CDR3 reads CASSLLDRVNYGYTF. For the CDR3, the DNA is TGTGCCAGCAGTTTACTCGACAGGGTCAACTATGGCTACACCTTC.

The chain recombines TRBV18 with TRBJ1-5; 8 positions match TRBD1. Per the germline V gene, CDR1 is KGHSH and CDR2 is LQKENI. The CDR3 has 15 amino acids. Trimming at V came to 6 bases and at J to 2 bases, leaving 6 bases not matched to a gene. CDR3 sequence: CASSGGQGGNQPQHF. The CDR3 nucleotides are TGTGCCAGCTCCGGAGGACAGGGAGGCAATCAGCCCCAGCATTTT.

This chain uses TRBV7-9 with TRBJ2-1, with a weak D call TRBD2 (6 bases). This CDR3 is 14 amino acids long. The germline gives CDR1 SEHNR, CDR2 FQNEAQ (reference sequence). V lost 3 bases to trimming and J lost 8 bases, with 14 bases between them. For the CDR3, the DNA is TGTGCCAGCAGCTTGATGGGAGGATCTGATGAGCAGTTCTTC. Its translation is CASSLMGGSDEQFF.

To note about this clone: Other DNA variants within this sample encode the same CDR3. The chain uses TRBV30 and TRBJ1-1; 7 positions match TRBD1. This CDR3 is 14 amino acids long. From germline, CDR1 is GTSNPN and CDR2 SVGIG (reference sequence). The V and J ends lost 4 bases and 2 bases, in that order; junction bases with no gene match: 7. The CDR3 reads CAWIPGTANTEAFF. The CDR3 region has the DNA TGTGCCTGGATCCCCGGGACAGCTAACACTGAAGCTTTCTTT.

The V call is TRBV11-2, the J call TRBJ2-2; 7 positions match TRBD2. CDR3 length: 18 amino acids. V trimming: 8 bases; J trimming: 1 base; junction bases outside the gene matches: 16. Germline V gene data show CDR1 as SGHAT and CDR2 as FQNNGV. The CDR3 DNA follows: TGTGCCAGCCAAACCCTCAGCGGCGCTAGCGGGAACACCGGGGAGCTGTTTTTT. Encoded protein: CASQTLSGASGNTGELFF. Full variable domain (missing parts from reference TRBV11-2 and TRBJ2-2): EAGVAQSPRYKIIEKRQSVAFWCNPISGHATLYWYQQILGQGPKLLIQFQNNGVVDDSQLPKDRFSAERLKGVDSTLKIQPAKLEDSAVYLCASQTLSGASGNTGELFFGEGSRLTVL.

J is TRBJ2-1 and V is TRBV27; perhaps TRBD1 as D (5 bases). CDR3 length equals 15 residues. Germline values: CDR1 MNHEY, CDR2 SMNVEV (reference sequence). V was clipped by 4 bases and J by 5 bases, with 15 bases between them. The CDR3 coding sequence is TGTGCCAGCAGTTCGCCGATGGGGCGGAACAATGAGCAGTTCTTC. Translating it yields CASSSPMGRNNEQFF.

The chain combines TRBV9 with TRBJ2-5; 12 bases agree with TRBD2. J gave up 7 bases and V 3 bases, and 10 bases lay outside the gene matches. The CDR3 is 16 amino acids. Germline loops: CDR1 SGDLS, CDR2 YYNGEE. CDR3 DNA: TGTGCCAGCAGCGATCCTCTAGCGGGGGGGCGTGGGACCCAGTACTTC. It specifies CASSDPLAGGRGTQYF.

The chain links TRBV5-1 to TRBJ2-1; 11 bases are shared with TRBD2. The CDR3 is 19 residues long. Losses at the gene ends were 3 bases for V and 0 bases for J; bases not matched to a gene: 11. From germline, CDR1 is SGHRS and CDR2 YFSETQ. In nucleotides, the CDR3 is TGCGCCAGCAGCTCTACGATAGCGGGGGGGATAAGCTCCTACAATGAGCAGTTCTTC. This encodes CASSSTIAGGISSYNEQFF.

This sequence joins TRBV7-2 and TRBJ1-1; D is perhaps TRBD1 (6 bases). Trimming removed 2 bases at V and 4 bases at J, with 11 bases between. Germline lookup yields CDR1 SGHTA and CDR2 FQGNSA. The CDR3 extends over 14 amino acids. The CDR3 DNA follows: TGTGCCAGCAGCTTAAACAGGGCGGCCACTGAAGCTTTCTTT. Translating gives CASSLNRAATEAFF.

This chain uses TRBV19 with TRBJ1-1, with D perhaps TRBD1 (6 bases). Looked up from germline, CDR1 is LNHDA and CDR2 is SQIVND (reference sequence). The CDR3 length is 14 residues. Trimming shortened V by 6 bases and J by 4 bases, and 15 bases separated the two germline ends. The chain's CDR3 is CASRITGFGTEAFF. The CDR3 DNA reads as TGTGCCAGTAGGATAACAGGGTTTGGCACTGAAGCTTTCTTT.

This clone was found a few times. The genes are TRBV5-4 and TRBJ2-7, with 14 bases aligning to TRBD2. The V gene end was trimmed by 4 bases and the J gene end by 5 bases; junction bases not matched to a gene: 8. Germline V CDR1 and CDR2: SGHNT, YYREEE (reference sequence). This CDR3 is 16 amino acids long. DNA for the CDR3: TGTGCCAGCAGCCCGACTAGCGGGAGGGGTTTAGACGAGCAGTACTTC. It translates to CASSPTSGRGLDEQYF.

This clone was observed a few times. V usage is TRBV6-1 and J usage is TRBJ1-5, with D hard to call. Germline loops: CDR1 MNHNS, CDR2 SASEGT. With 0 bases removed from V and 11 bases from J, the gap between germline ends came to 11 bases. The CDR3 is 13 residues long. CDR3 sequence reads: CASSEAGGPSQHF. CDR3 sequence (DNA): TGTGCCAGCAGTGAAGCAGGTGGGCCGTCCCAGCATTTT.

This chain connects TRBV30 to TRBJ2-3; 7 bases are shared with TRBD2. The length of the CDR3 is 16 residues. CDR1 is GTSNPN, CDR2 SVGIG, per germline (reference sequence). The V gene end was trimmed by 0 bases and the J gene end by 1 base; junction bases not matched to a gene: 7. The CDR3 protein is CAWSVWASGRTDTQYF. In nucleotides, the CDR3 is TGTGCCTGGAGTGTATGGGCTAGCGGACGCACAGATACGCAGTATTTT.

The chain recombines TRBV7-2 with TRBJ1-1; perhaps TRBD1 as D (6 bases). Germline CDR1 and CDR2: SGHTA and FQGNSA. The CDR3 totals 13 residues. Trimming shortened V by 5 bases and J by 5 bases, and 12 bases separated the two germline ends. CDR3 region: CASSPTGRTEAFF. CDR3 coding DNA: TGTGCCAGCAGCCCTACAGGGAGAACTGAAGCTTTCTTT.